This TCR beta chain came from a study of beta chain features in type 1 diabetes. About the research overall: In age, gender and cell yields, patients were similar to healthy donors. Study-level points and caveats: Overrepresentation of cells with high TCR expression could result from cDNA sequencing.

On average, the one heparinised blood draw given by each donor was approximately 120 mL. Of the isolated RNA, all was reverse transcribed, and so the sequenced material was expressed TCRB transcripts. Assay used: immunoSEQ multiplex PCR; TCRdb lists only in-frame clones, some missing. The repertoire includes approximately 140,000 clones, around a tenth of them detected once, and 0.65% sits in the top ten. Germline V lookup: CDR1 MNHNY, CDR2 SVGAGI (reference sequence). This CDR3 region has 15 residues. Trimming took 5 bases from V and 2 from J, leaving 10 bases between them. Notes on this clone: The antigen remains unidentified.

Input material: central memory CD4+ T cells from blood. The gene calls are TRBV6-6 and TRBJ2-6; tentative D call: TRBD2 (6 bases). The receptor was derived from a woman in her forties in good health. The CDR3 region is CASSPWGAGANVLTF. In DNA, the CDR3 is TGTGCCAGCAGTCCCTGGGGGGCTGGGGCCAACGTCCTGACTTTC.